This T cell receptor (beta chain) was profiled in a study of CD8 T cells in cerebrospinal fluid in Alzheimer's disease. Study background: Two single-cell methods, plate-based nested PCR and droplet-based sequencing, assessed CSF clonal expansion.

Considering frequency, this clonotype is medium-sized. The antigen is unknown. TCRdb re-called the 10x single-cell sequencing reads and shows each CDR3 protein once, DNA omitted. This repertoire comprises about 1,500 distinct CDR3 sequences; its ten largest clones make up roughly 10%. Every participant was in good physical condition without acute infectious disease. Broader study findings: EBV-specific clones were neither the most expanded nor enriched in Alzheimer's patients. Expanded clones of at least 3% were commoner in Alzheimer's patients than healthy subjects.

This clonotype was obtained from a human donor in good health. The sample was cerebrospinal fluid.

CDR3 loop: CAWISLSSAYEQYF. The chain has TRBV30 and TRBJ2-7; TCRdb's D gene call, TRBD2, goes unchecked for lack of DNA. The CDR3 has 14 amino acids. Germline values: CDR1 GTSNPN, CDR2 SVGIG (reference sequence).